This TCR beta chain was sequenced in a study of T-cell reconstitution after alpha-beta-depleted transplantation in children. The count of this clonotype is one. The TCRbeta library was prepared with unique molecular identifiers. TCRdb passed the PCR reads through MiXCR, listing each CDR3 protein once. The sample has about 690,000 distinct CDR3 sequences, roughly 17% seen once. Trimming took 4 bases from V and 4 from J; bases not matched to a gene: 6. This CDR3 comprises 14 residues. Germline V gene sequence: CDR1 SGHRS, CDR2 YFSETQ. The gene calls are TRBV5-1 and TRBJ2-7, with 9 positions matching TRBD1. The source is a human donor who donated a stem cell graft to a child with acute myeloid leukemia. Sequencing was performed on PBMCs from the stem cell graft donor, taken from the stem cell graft. DNA of the CDR3: TGCGCCAGCAGCGAGAGGGACAGGGAGTACGAGCAGTACTTC. Residues: CASSERDREYEQYF.